The T cell receptor (beta chain) described here comes from a study of cytomegalovirus exposure and HLA in healthy donors. General study results and limits: Most observed TCR sequences were rare, whereas some public TCRs were detected in many donors. The number of N-insertions in an Asian-associated ancestry cluster was reportedly below the approximately 690-donor mean in a later analysis.

Use of 60 Vbeta and 13 Jbeta primers characterized the PCR. Clones were sequenced by immunoSEQ multiplex PCR, and TCRdb holds only the in-frame ones, with some missing. This sample has under 130,000 clones, with about 13% found just once. The CDR3 covers 17 residues. Trimming took 3 bases from V and 2 from J; bases not matched to a gene: 8. CDR1 is SGHNT and CDR2 is YYREEE in the germline V gene (reference sequence). About this clone: Its antigen is as yet unknown.

The chain uses TRBV5-4 and TRBJ2-2; 9 positions match TRBD1. Sequencing used PBMCs. The clonotype originates from a middle-aged man in good health and CMV-seropositive. The CDR3: CASSWGGDRANTGELFF. The CDR3 DNA is TGTGCCAGCAGCTGGGGGGGGGACAGGGCTAACACCGGGGAGCTGTTTTTT.